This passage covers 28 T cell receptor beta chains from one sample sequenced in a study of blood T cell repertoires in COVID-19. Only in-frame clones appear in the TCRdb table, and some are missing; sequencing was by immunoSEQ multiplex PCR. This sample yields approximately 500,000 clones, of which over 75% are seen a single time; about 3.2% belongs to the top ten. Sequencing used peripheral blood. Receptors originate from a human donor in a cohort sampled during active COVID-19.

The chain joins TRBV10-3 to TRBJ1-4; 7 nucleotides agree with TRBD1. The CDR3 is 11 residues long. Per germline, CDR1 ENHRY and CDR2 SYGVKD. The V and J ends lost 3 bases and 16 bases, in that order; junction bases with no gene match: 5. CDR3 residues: CAISDGGDRFF. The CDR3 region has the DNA TGTGCCATCAGTGATGGCGGGGACAGGTTTTTT.

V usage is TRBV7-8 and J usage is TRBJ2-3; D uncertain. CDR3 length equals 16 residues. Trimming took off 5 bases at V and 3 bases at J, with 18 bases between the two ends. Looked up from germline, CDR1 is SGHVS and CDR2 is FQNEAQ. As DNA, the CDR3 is TGTGCCAGCAGCCCCCTTGGAGTTTTTAGGACAGATACGCAGTATTTT. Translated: CASSPLGVFRTDTQYF.

The CDR3 loop is CASSDTGLFRTDTQYF. The DNA for the CDR3 is TGTGCCAGCAGTGACACAGGTCTCTTCCGCACAGATACGCAGTATTTT. The chain links TRBV6-1 to TRBJ2-3; D might be TRBD1 (5 bases). CDR3 length: 16 residues. Germline CDR1 and CDR2: MNHNS and SASEGT. Trimming removed 3 bases at V and 1 base at J, with 14 bases between.

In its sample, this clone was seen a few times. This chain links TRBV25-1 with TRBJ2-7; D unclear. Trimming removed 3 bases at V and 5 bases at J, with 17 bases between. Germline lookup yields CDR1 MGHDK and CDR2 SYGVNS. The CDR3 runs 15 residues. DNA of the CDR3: TGTGCCAGCAGTGATAACAACAACGCTTTGGACGAGCAGTACTTC. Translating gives CASSDNNNALDEQYF.

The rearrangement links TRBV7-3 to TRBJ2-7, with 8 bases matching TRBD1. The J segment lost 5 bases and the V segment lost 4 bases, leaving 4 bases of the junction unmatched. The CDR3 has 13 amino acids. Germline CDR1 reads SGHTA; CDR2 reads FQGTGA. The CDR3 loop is CASSSDRGHEQYF. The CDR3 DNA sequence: TGTGCCAGCAGCTCTGACAGGGGACACGAGCAGTACTTC.

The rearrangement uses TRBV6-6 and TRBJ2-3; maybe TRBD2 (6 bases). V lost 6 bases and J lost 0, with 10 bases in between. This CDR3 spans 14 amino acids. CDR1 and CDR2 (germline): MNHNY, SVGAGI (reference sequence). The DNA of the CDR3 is TGTGCCAGCAGGTCCGGGACTAGCACAGATACGCAGTATTTT. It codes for CASRSGTSTDTQYF.

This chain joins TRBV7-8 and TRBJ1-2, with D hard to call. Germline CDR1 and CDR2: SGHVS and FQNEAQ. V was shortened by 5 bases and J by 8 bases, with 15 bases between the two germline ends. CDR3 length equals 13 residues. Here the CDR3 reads CASSANLLRGYTF. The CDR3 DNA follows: TGTGCCAGCAGCGCCAACCTCCTGAGGGGCTACACCTTC.

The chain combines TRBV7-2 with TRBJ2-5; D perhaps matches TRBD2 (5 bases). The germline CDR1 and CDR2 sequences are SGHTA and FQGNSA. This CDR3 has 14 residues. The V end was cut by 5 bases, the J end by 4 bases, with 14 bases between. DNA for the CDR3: TGTGCCAGCAGCCAGAGAGCTAGCCTAGAGACCCAGTACTTC. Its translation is CASSQRASLETQYF.

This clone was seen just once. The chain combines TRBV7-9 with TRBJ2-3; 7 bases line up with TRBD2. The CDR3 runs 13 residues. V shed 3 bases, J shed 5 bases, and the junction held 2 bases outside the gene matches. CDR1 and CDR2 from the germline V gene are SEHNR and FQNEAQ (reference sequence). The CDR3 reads CASSLGGRDTQYF. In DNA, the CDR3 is TGTGCCAGCAGCTTGGGAGGGAGAGATACGCAGTATTTT.

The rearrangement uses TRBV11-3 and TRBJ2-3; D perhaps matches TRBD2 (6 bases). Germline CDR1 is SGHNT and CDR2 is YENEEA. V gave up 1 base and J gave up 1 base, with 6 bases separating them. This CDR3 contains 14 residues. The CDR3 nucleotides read TGTGCCAGCAGCTTAGCGGGGGGCACAGATACGCAGTATTTT. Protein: CASSLAGGTDTQYF.

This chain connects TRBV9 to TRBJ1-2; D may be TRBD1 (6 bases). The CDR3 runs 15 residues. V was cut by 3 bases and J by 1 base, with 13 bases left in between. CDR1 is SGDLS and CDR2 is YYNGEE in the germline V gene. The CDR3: CASSAAQQGNYGYTF. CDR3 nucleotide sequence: TGTGCCAGCAGCGCCGCCCAACAGGGTAACTATGGCTACACCTTC.

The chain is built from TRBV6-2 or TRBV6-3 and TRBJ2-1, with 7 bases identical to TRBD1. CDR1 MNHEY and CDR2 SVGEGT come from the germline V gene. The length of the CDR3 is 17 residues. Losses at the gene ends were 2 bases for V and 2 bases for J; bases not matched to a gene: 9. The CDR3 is CASSYPQGRGPYNEQFF. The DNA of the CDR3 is TGTGCCAGCAGTTACCCCCAGGGAAGGGGGCCCTACAATGAGCAGTTCTTC.

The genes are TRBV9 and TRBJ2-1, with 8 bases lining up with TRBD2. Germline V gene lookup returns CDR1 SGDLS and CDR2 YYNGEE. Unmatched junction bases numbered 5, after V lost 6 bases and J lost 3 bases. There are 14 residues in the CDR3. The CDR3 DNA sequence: TGTGCCAGCAAGTTGCGGGAGGACTACAATGAGCAGTTCTTC. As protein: CASKLREDYNEQFF.

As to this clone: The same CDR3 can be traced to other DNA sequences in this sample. CDR3 in amino acids: CASSFGLAGEQFF. The CDR3 nucleotides read TGTGCCAGCAGTTTTGGTCTAGCGGGTGAGCAGTTCTTC. The chain uses TRBV12-3 or TRBV12-4 and TRBJ2-1; 8 bases are shared with TRBD2. The CDR3 contains 13 residues. J was trimmed by 9 bases and V by 3 bases; bases with no gene match: 4.

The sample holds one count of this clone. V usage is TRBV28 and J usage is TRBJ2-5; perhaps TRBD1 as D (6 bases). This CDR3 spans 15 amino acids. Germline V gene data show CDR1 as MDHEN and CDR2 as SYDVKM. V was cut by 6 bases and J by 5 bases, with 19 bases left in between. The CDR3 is CASSLVWGHGETQYF. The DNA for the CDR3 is TGTGCCAGCAGCCTCGTTTGGGGACACGGTGAGACCCAGTACTTC.

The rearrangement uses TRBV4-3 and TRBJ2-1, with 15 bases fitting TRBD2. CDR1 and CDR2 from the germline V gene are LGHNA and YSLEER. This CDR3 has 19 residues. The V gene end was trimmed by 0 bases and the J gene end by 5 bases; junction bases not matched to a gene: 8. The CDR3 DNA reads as TGCGCCAGCAGCCAAGACTTAGGACTAGCGGGAGGGCCCAACAATGAGCAGTTCTTC. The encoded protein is CASSQDLGLAGGPNNEQFF.

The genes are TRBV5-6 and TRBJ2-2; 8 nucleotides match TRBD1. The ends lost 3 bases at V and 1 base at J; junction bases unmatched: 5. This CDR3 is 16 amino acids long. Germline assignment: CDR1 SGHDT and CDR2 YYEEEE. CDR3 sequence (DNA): TGTGCCAGCAGCTCGGGACAGGTTGAGAACACCGGGGAGCTGTTTTTT. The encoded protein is CASSSGQVENTGELFF.

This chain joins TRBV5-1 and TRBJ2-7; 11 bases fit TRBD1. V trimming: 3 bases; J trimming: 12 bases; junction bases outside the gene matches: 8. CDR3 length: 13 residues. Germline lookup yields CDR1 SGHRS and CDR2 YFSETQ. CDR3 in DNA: TGCGCCAGCAGCTCGGGGTATGGGACAGGGGGGTACTTC. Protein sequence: CASSSGYGTGGYF.

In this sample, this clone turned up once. The DNA for the CDR3 is TGTGCCAGCAGTTCCCCGGACAAGAACACTGAAGCTTTCTTT. As protein: CASSSPDKNTEAFF. V is TRBV27 and J is TRBJ1-1; D is possibly TRBD1 (5 bases). Germline values: CDR1 MNHEY, CDR2 SMNVEV (reference sequence). V was cut by 4 bases and J by 1 base, with 10 bases left in between. CDR3 length: 14 amino acids.

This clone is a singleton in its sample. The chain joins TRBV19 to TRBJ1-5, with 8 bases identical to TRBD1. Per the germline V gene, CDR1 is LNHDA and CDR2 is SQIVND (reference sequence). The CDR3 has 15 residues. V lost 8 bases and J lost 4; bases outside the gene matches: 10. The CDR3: CASQVQDRGNQPQHF. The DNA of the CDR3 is TGTGCCAGTCAAGTGCAAGACAGGGGAAATCAGCCCCAGCATTTT.

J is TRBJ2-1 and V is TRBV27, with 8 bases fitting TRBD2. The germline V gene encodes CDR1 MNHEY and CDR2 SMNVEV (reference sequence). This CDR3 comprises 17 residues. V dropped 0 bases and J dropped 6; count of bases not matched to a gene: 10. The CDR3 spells CASSLSYGAGDVNEQFF. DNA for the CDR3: TGTGCCAGCAGTTTATCGTACGGAGCGGGAGATGTCAATGAGCAGTTCTTC.

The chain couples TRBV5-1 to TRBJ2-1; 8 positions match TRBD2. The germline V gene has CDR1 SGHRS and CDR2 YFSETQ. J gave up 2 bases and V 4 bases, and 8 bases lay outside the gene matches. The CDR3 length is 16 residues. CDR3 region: CASSGSTSGPYNEQFF. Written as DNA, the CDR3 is TGCGCCAGCAGCGGGTCAACTAGCGGCCCCTACAATGAGCAGTTCTTC.

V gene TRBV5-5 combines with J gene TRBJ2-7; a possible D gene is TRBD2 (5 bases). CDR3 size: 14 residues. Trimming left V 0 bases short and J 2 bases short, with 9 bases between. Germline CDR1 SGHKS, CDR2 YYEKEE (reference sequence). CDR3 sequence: CASSLAATTYEQYF. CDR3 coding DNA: TGTGCCAGCAGCTTGGCAGCGACTACCTACGAGCAGTACTTC.

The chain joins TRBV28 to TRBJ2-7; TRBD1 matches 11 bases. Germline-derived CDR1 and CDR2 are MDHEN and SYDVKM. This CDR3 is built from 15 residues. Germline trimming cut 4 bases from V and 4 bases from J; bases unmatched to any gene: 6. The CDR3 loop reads CASSSQDRGQYEQYF. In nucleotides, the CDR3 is TGTGCCAGCAGTTCCCAGGACAGGGGGCAATACGAGCAGTACTTC.

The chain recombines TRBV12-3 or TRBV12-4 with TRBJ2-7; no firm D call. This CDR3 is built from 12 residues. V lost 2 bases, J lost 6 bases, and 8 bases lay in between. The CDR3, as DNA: TGTGCCAGCAGTTTATTTAGAAGCGAGCAGTACTTC. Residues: CASSLFRSEQYF.

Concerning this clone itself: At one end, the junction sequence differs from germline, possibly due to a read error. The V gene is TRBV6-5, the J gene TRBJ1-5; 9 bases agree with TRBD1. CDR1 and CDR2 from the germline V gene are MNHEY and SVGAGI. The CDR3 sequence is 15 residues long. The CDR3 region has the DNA TGTGCCAGCAGAGGGGGACAGGGAGAAAATCAGCCTCAGCATTTT. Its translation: CASRGGQGENQPQHF.

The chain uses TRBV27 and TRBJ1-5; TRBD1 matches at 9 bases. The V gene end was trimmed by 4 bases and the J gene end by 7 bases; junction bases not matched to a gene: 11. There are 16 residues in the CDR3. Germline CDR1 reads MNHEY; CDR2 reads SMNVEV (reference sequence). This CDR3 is CASSSTGTGRWQPQHF. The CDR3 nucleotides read TGTGCCAGCAGTTCCACCGGGACAGGGAGGTGGCAGCCCCAGCATTTT.

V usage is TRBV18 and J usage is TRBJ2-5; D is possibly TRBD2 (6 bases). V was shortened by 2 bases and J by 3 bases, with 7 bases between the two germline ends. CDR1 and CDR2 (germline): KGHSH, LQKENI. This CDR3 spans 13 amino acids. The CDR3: CASSPIAEETQYF. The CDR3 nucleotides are TGTGCCAGCTCACCAATAGCGGAAGAGACCCAGTACTTC.